A single sample gave rise to the 12 T cell receptor beta chains below, sequenced in a study of cytomegalovirus exposure and HLA in healthy donors. The PCR had 60 Vbeta and 13 Jbeta primers. The repertoire was sequenced with immunoSEQ multiplex PCR; TCRdb's copy has only in-frame clones and lacks some. The sample includes about 190,000 clones, 78% of them seen just once. The sequenced sample consisted of PBMCs. These TCRs come from a woman in her twenties or thirties in good health and CMV-seropositive.

The chain employs TRBV7-2 and TRBJ1-2, with D possibly matching TRBD1 (5 bases). Trimming stripped 1 base from V and 7 bases from J, with 13 bases between. Germline CDR1 SGHTA, CDR2 FQGNSA. The CDR3 length is 14 residues. CDR3 protein: CASSLGPGTGGYTF. In DNA form, the CDR3 reads TGTGCCAGCAGCTTAGGTCCAGGGACTGGTGGCTACACCTTC.

This chain connects TRBV7-9 to TRBJ2-1; D is uncertain. This CDR3 contains 17 residues. V gave up 5 bases and J gave up 4 bases, with 21 bases separating them. Looked up from germline, CDR1 is SEHNR and CDR2 is FQNEAQ (reference sequence). CDR3 amino acids: CASSPDDNPMEYNEQFF. In nucleotides, the CDR3 is TGTGCCAGCAGCCCCGACGACAACCCTATGGAATACAATGAGCAGTTCTTC.

In this sample, this clone turned up once. This chain connects TRBV15 to TRBJ1-5; D may be TRBD1 (6 bases). From germline, CDR1 is LNHNV and CDR2 YYDKDF (reference sequence). The CDR3 spans 17 residues. Deletions cut 0 bases from V and 5 bases from J, with 17 bases between. DNA for the CDR3: TGTGCCACCAGCAGAGATGCGGTGGGGACATTAGATCAGCCCCAGCATTTT. Encoded protein: CATSRDAVGTLDQPQHF. The full variable domain, with the rest looked up from reference TRBV15 and TRBJ1-5, is DAMVIQNPRYQVTQFGKPVTLSCSQTLNHNVMYWYQQKSSQAPKLLFHYYDKDFNNEADTPDNFQSRRPNTSFCFLDIRSPGLGDTAMYLCATSRDAVGTLDQPQHFGDGTRLSIL.

The chain links TRBV7-2 to TRBJ2-5; 7 bases align to TRBD1. The V segment lost 1 base and the J segment 5 bases; nucleotides outside the gene matches: 4. Germline assignment: CDR1 SGHTA and CDR2 FQGNSA. This CDR3 has 14 residues. This CDR3 reads CASSLGDRGETQYF. Written as DNA, the CDR3 is TGTGCCAGCAGCTTAGGGGACAGAGGCGAGACCCAGTACTTC. The whole variable domain, filled in from reference TRBV7-2 and TRBJ2-5, reads GAGVSQSPSNKVTEKGKDVELRCDPISGHTALYWYRQSLGQGLEFLIYFQGNSAPDKSGLPSDRFSAERTGGSVSTLTIQRTQQEDSAVYLCASSLGDRGETQYFGPGTRLLVL.

This clone was observed once. CDR3 region: CSATRNEQFF. The CDR3 region has the DNA TGCAGTGCTACCAGGAATGAGCAGTTCTTC. The chain is built from TRBV20-1 and TRBJ2-1; no clear D gene. V lost 4 bases and J 7 bases, leaving 5 bases between the germline ends. CDR3 length: 10 residues. The germline CDR1 and CDR2 sequences are DFQATT and SNEGSKA (reference sequence).

The V gene is TRBV20-1, the J gene TRBJ1-1; D gene unclear. Germline CDR1 reads DFQATT; CDR2 reads SNEGSKA (reference sequence). This CDR3 is 11 amino acids long. Trimming cost V 4 bases and J 6 bases, with 9 bases left between them. Here the CDR3 DNA reads TGCAGTGCTATATCCGTCTCTGAAGCTTTCTTT. Protein product: CSAISVSEAFF.

Sample share makes this clone medium-sized. V and J are TRBV28 and TRBJ1-4, with D possibly TRBD1 on 6 matching bases. The CDR3 is made up of 13 amino acids. Looked up from germline, CDR1 is MDHEN and CDR2 is SYDVKM. Trimming removed 2 bases at V and 7 bases at J, with 8 bases between. This chain's CDR3 is CASSLPRGEKLFF. CDR3 bases: TGTGCCAGCAGTTTACCCAGGGGTGAAAAACTGTTTTTT.

The chain uses TRBV5-1 and TRBJ1-1; 7 nucleotides match TRBD1. The CDR3 is made up of 14 amino acids. Looked up from germline, CDR1 is SGHRS and CDR2 is YFSETQ. Unmatched junction bases numbered 7, after V lost 4 bases and J lost 4 bases. DNA for the CDR3: TGCGCCAGCAGCCTTAACACAGGGGTCACTGAAGCTTTCTTT. This codes for CASSLNTGVTEAFF.

This clone was picked up one time. The chain links TRBV11-2 to TRBJ1-3, with D perhaps TRBD1 (5 bases). From germline, CDR1 is SGHAT and CDR2 FQNNGV. This CDR3 is 14 amino acids long. V lost 1 base to trimming and J lost 4 bases, with 8 bases between them. As DNA, the CDR3 is TGTGCCAGCAGCTTAGGGCCAGGGGGAAACACCATATATTTT. Its protein is CASSLGPGGNTIYF.

This sequence joins TRBV19 and TRBJ2-2; 13 positions agree with TRBD2. CDR1 LNHDA and CDR2 SQIVND come from the germline V gene (reference sequence). This CDR3 comprises 15 residues. The ends lost 5 bases at V and 10 bases at J; junction bases unmatched: 7. The CDR3 bases are TGTGCCAGTAGTTCACTAGCGGGGGGGCCAGTGGAGCTGTTTTTT. Translation: CASSSLAGGPVELFF.

V gene TRBV7-2 combines with J gene TRBJ2-7; tentative D call: TRBD2 (6 bases). Deletions cut 5 bases from V and 0 bases from J, with 11 bases between. The CDR3 consists of 14 residues. Germline-derived CDR1 and CDR2 are SGHTA and FQGNSA. CDR3 protein: CASSPISGSYEQYF. CDR3 DNA sequence: TGTGCCAGCAGCCCAATTAGCGGCTCCTACGAGCAGTACTTC.

The chain links TRBV10-3 to TRBJ1-5; 11 bases fit TRBD1. Per the germline V gene, CDR1 is ENHRY and CDR2 is SYGVKD. The CDR3 length is 17 residues. V lost 0 bases and J lost 13; bases outside the gene matches: 14. CDR3 coding DNA: TGTGCCATCAGTGAGTCGCTTTTATCGGACAGGGGGCCCGGGCAGCATTTT. This gives the protein CAISESLLSDRGPGQHF.